The 3 T cell receptor beta chains in this list originate from one sample, sequenced in a study of STAT5B mutations in CD4+ large granular lymphocyte leukemia. Measured with immunoSEQ multiplex PCR; TCRdb has only the in-frame clones, and not every one. Here the sample spans 25,000 to 30,000 clones, over 70% being singletons. Sequencing was done on a sample of CD4+ T cells from blood buffy coats. The receptor source for this set is a human donor in good health.

This chain uses TRBV6-1 with TRBJ2-5; the D gene could be TRBD1 or TRBD2 (5 bases each). V lost 7 bases and J 1 base, leaving 16 bases between the germline ends. CDR1 is MNHNS and CDR2 is SASEGT in the germline V gene. The CDR3 length is 15 residues. The CDR3 region has the DNA TGTGCCAGCACCCTAGACATTGGGGGCCAAGAGACCCAGTACTTC. Protein: CASTLDIGGQETQYF.

The DNA for the CDR3 is TGTGCCAGCTCACCGGGGCAGGGGGCACATGGCTACACCTTC. Its protein product is CASSPGQGAHGYTF. This sequence joins TRBV18 and TRBJ1-2; 8 nucleotides line up with TRBD1. The CDR3 has 14 residues. CDR1 KGHSH and CDR2 LQKENI come from the germline V gene. The ends lost 3 bases at V and 6 bases at J; junction bases unmatched: 6.

The rearrangement uses TRBV2 and TRBJ1-1; 7 bases are a match to TRBD1. There are 15 residues in the CDR3. Germline V lookup: CDR1 SNHLY, CDR2 FYNNEI. Trimming removed 6 bases from V and 7 bases from J; junction bases left unmatched: 14. DNA for the CDR3: TGTGCCAGCAGGAGTGAAGGGGGCGCGGGCTTTGAAGCTTTCTTT. The encoded protein is CASRSEGGAGFEAFF.